A single sample is the source of the 23 T cell receptor beta chains below, sequenced in a study of OX40 agonist ivuxolimab in advanced cancers. Here immunoSEQ multiplex PCR was the method, and the copy in TCRdb shows in-frame clones only, minus some. Of about 61,000 clones listed, around four fifths are singletons. The sequencing used CD4+ or CD8+ T cells sorted from blood, collected in a trial of the OX40 agonist ivuxolimab. Every receptor here comes from an adult with an advanced solid tumor such as melanoma, head and neck, liver or kidney cancer.

The V and J genes are TRBV7-9 and TRBJ2-7; the D is unclear. This CDR3 is built from 13 residues. Germline V CDR1 and CDR2: SEHNR, FQNEAQ (reference sequence). Trimming shortened V by 1 base and J by 3 bases, and 7 bases separated the two germline ends. CDR3 region: CASSLGIGYEQYF. CDR3 nucleotide sequence: TGTGCCAGCAGCTTAGGAATCGGCTACGAGCAGTACTTC.

This chain links TRBV7-8 with TRBJ1-6; TRBD1 agrees at 7 bases. The junction had 10 bases not matched to a gene; V was cut back by 0 bases and J by 8 bases. Germline CDR1 reads SGHVS; CDR2 reads FQNEAQ. The CDR3 length is 17 residues. CDR3: CASSLAPAGGRYSPLHF. The CDR3 nucleotides are TGTGCCAGCAGCTTAGCCCCGGCAGGGGGAAGATATTCACCCCTCCACTTT.

V usage is TRBV28 and J usage is TRBJ2-1; 10 positions match TRBD2. Germline V gene data show CDR1 as MDHEN and CDR2 as SYDVKM. The CDR3 loop spans 17 amino acids. J lost 7 bases, V lost 5 bases, and 14 bases had no gene match. The CDR3 here is CASSHESASGGRNEQFF. The CDR3 DNA follows: TGTGCCAGCAGTCACGAATCCGCTAGCGGGGGCCGTAATGAGCAGTTCTTC.

This sequence joins TRBV27 and TRBJ2-4; 7 nucleotides agree with TRBD1. Germline CDR1 MNHEY, CDR2 SMNVEV (reference sequence). The CDR3 has 15 amino acids. V was pared by 6 bases and J by 8 bases, with 13 bases of the junction left unmatched. The DNA of the CDR3 is TGTGCCAGCAGGGATACAGGGGCCATCGGGGACATTCAGTACTTC. It encodes CASRDTGAIGDIQYF.

The genes are TRBV2 and TRBJ1-1; TRBD1 might be the D (5 bases). From germline, CDR1 is SNHLY and CDR2 FYNNEI. The CDR3 is made up of 12 amino acids. Trimming stripped 7 bases from V and 0 bases from J, with 6 bases between. The CDR3 DNA reads TGTGCCAGCACCAGGGTGAACACTGAAGCTTTCTTT. It encodes CASTRVNTEAFF.

The chain has TRBV9 and TRBJ2-1; no clear D gene. The CDR3 runs to 12 residues. Trimming stripped 0 bases from V and 7 bases from J, with 5 bases between. Germline assignment: CDR1 SGDLS and CDR2 YYNGEE. CDR3 sequence (DNA): TGTGCCAGCAGCGTAGATTGGAATGAGCAGTTCTTC. Amino acids: CASSVDWNEQFF. The complete variable domain, with remaining parts taken from reference TRBV9 and TRBJ2-1, reads DSGVTQTPKHLITATGQRVTLRCSPRSGDLSVYWYQQSLDQGLQFLIQYYNGEERAKGNILERFSAQQFPDLHSELNLSSLELGDSALYFCASSVDWNEQFFGPGTRLTVL.

The chain is built from TRBV12-5 and TRBJ1-1; D is perhaps TRBD1 (5 bases). The V and J ends lost 3 bases and 4 bases respectively, with 9 bases between them. This CDR3 spans 13 amino acids. The germline V gene encodes CDR1 LGHNT and CDR2 FRNRAP. The CDR3 region has the DNA TGTGCTAGTGGTTTCGTAGGGGCCACTGAAGCTTTCTTT. This codes for CASGFVGATEAFF.

The rearrangement joins TRBV28 to TRBJ1-2, with 7 bases identical to TRBD1. CDR1 MDHEN and CDR2 SYDVKM come from the germline V gene. Losses at the gene ends were 6 bases for V and 3 bases for J; bases not matched to a gene: 7. The CDR3 extends over 14 amino acids. The CDR3 sequence: CASSHRQGHYGYTF. CDR3 in DNA: TGTGCCAGCAGCCACCGACAGGGTCACTATGGCTACACCTTC.

The V and J genes are TRBV19 and TRBJ2-5; D is possibly TRBD2 (5 bases). Deletions cut 6 bases from V and 5 bases from J, with 16 bases between. The CDR3 totals 14 residues. Germline lookup yields CDR1 LNHDA and CDR2 SQIVND (reference sequence). CDR3: CASRQTTSGETQYF. For the CDR3, the DNA is TGTGCCAGTAGGCAGACAACGTCGGGGGAGACCCAGTACTTC.

The chain is built from TRBV6-5 and TRBJ1-5, with a weak D call TRBD1 (5 bases). Looked up from germline, CDR1 is MNHEY and CDR2 is SVGAGI. The V end lost 2 bases, the J end lost 7 bases, and 15 bases lay between the germline ends. There are 15 residues in the CDR3. CDR3 loop: CASSYTGDGLQPQHF. The CDR3 nucleotides read TGTGCCAGCAGTTACACGGGGGACGGTTTACAGCCCCAGCATTTT.

V gene TRBV28 combines with J gene TRBJ2-6; 7 bases fit TRBD1. Germline V gene sequence: CDR1 MDHEN, CDR2 SYDVKM. The CDR3 covers 15 residues. Trimming removed 6 bases from V and 4 bases from J; junction bases left unmatched: 6. The CDR3 region has the DNA TGTGCCAGCAGAACAGGGGCGGAAGGGGCCAACGTCCTGACTTTC. Translation gives CASRTGAEGANVLTF.

The rearrangement joins TRBV27 to TRBJ2-1; a possible D gene is TRBD2 (6 bases). The germline V and J ends were trimmed by 5 bases and 15 bases, with 8 bases remaining between them. The CDR3 extends over 9 amino acids. Germline assignment: CDR1 MNHEY and CDR2 SMNVEV (reference sequence). The CDR3 spells CASSKAGFF. The CDR3 DNA reads TGTGCCAGCAGTAAAGCGGGGTTCTTC.

The chain joins TRBV18 to TRBJ2-5; D is uncertain. Trimming took 1 base from V and 2 from J, leaving 5 bases between them. This CDR3 spans 13 amino acids. Germline values: CDR1 KGHSH, CDR2 LQKENI. The CDR3 DNA follows: TGTGCCAGCTCACCACTGTCACAAGAGACCCAGTACTTC. This translates into CASSPLSQETQYF.

This clone appeared once. This chain uses TRBV2 with TRBJ1-1; D not certain. Germline V gene lookup returns CDR1 SNHLY and CDR2 FYNNEI. V lost 4 bases and J lost 1, with 10 bases in between. The CDR3 has 14 residues. The CDR3 spells CASSVAFANTEAFF. The CDR3 nucleotides are TGTGCCAGCAGTGTGGCCTTTGCGAACACTGAAGCTTTCTTT.

The chain is built from TRBV4-3 and TRBJ1-5; no firm D call. The CDR3 has 14 residues. Germline CDR1 is LGHNA and CDR2 is YSLEER. The V end lost 1 base, the J end lost 1 base, and 5 bases lay between the germline ends. The CDR3 reads CASSQGRSNQPQHF. The CDR3 nucleotides read TGCGCCAGCAGCCAAGGCAGGAGCAATCAGCCCCAGCATTTT.

The chain recombines TRBV9 with TRBJ2-1; D ambiguous. This CDR3 region has 16 residues. The V end was cut by 4 bases, the J end by 5 bases, with 19 bases between. Germline V gene sequence: CDR1 SGDLS, CDR2 YYNGEE. CDR3 coding DNA: TGTGCCAGCAGCCCCCCTCTCACCGGGTCGAACAATGAGCAGTTCTTC. This gives the protein CASSPPLTGSNNEQFF.

The chain uses TRBV19 and TRBJ2-6, with D hard to call. Deletions cut 8 bases from V and 12 bases from J, with 17 bases between. CDR1 LNHDA and CDR2 SQIVND come from the germline V gene (reference sequence). The CDR3 loop spans 13 amino acids. The CDR3 loop is CASSGRSFGVLTF. CDR3 sequence (DNA): TGTGCCAGTTCCGGGCGAAGCTTTGGCGTCCTGACTTTC.

The rearrangement joins TRBV6-5 to TRBJ2-1; tentative D call: TRBD1 (5 bases). CDR1 and CDR2 (germline): MNHEY, SVGAGI. The CDR3 has 15 amino acids. V was shortened by 7 bases and J by 3 bases, with 16 bases between the two germline ends. The CDR3 region is CASTNPGMGYNEQFF. CDR3 nucleotides: TGTGCCAGCACCAATCCAGGGATGGGCTACAATGAGCAGTTCTTC.

This chain links TRBV2 with TRBJ2-2; D gene unclear. Germline CDR1 reads SNHLY; CDR2 reads FYNNEI. The germline V and J ends were trimmed by 6 bases and 4 bases, with 6 bases remaining between them. This CDR3 is built from 12 residues. The CDR3 sequence is CASRPVTGELFF. In DNA form, the CDR3 reads TGTGCCAGCAGGCCGGTCACCGGGGAGCTGTTTTTT.

The rearrangement uses TRBV6-5 and TRBJ1-3; TRBD1 agrees at 7 bases. Germline CDR1 is MNHEY and CDR2 is SVGAGI. After removal of 6 bases from V and 3 bases from J, the junction contained 8 bases not matched to a gene. The CDR3 length is 15 residues. CDR3 in amino acids: CASSRAGTDGNTIYF. The CDR3 DNA sequence: TGTGCCAGCAGCCGGGCCGGGACAGATGGAAACACCATATATTTT.

This chain links TRBV29-1 with TRBJ1-1, with D unresolved. The CDR3 has 13 residues. Germline V CDR1 and CDR2: SQVTM, ANQGSEA. The V gene lost 3 bases and the J gene lost 0 bases, with 8 bases spanning the gap. DNA for the CDR3: TGCAGCGTTGAGCGACACCTGAACACTGAAGCTTTCTTT. It codes for CSVERHLNTEAFF.

The chain links TRBV5-1 to TRBJ2-3; the D gene is possibly TRBD1 (5 bases). V shed 4 bases and J shed 6 bases, with 18 bases lying between them. The CDR3 has 15 residues. The germline V gene encodes CDR1 SGHRS and CDR2 YFSETQ. CDR3 residues: CASSPTGDPGDTQYF. The CDR3, as DNA: TGCGCCAGCAGCCCGACGGGCGACCCAGGGGATACGCAGTATTTT.

The J gene is TRBJ2-1, the V gene TRBV6-1; 7 nucleotides agree with TRBD1. The CDR3 length is 15 residues. J gave up 0 bases and V 2 bases, and 1 base lay outside the gene matches. CDR1 MNHNS and CDR2 SASEGT come from the germline V gene. CDR3 residues: CASSEWDSSYNEQFF. The CDR3 coding sequence is TGTGCCAGCAGTGAATGGGACAGCTCCTACAATGAGCAGTTCTTC.